The 5 T cell receptor beta chains presented below share a single source sample, sequenced in a study of T-cell reconstitution after alpha-beta-depleted transplantation in children listed by TCRdb under 2016. In light of the paper, this sample's treatment or condition label describes: allogeneic hematopoietic cell transplantation with graft depleted of TCRalphabeta T cells and CD19 B cells. The library relied on PCR. The run used an Illumina HiSeq 2500. TCR library preparation used molecular barcoding, with unique molecular identifiers applied to normalize quantification of the TCRbeta repertoire. Using fastp trimming at Q25 and MiXCR clonotype assembly, TCRdb reanalyzed the public sequencing data and kept in-frame beta chains. A single entry per CDR3 protein holds the most common genes and DNA from its merged rows. For this sample the table gives some 200,000 distinct CDR3 sequences, of which roughly a tenth were detected only once. The ten biggest clones cover approximately 28% of the sample.

Specimen: PBMCs, collected before TCRalphabeta/CD19-depleted stem cell transplant. All receptors come from a child less than two years old with acute myeloid leukemia, due to receive a stem cell transplant.

This clonotype occurred many times. The rearrangement links TRBV29-1 to TRBJ1-1; 8 positions match TRBD1. Germline CDR1 reads SQVTM; CDR2 reads ANQGSEA. This CDR3 contains 15 residues. Germline trimming cut 7 bases from V and 7 bases from J; bases unmatched to any gene: 17. CDR3 protein: CSGNGPYRGGFEAFF. The DNA for the CDR3 is TGCAGCGGGAACGGCCCCTACAGGGGGGGATTTGAAGCTTTCTTT.

As concerns this clonotype: Possible read error: a much larger clone is one base away. The chain recombines TRBV20-1 with TRBJ2-7; no definite D call. The germline CDR1 and CDR2 sequences are DFQATT and SNEGSKA (reference sequence). This CDR3 spans 13 amino acids. The CDR3 DNA is TGCTGTGCTAGAGGTAAAGAACCCCTCGAGCAGTACTTC. Its protein is CCARGKEPLEQYF.

V is TRBV18 and J is TRBJ2-1; 7 bases are a match to TRBD2. The V and J ends lost 3 bases and 7 bases, in that order; junction bases with no gene match: 12. Germline V gives CDR1 KGHSH, CDR2 LQKENI. The CDR3 sequence is 16 residues long. The CDR3 DNA is TGTGCCAGCTCACCCCAAAACGGGCGGGAGTTAAATGAGCAGTTCTTC. The encoded protein is CASSPQNGRELNEQFF. The entire variable domain, with the rest obtained from reference TRBV18 and TRBJ2-1, is as follows: NAGVMQNPRHLVRRRGQEARLRCSPMKGHSHVYWYRQLPEEGLKFMVYLQKENIIDESGMPKERFSAEFPKEGPSILRIQQVVRGDSAAYFCASSPQNGRELNEQFFGPGTRLTVL.

This clonotype was found many times. The V gene is TRBV7-2, the J gene TRBJ1-5; TRBD1 aligns across 10 bases. The junction had 3 bases not matched to a gene; V was cut back by 1 base and J by 0 bases. Germline V gene lookup returns CDR1 SGHTA and CDR2 FQGNSA. The CDR3 totals 17 residues. CDR3 amino acids: CASSLGQGAHSNQPQHF. The DNA for the CDR3 is TGTGCCAGCAGCTTAGGACAGGGGGCGCATAGCAATCAGCCCCAGCATTTT.

This chain joins TRBV20-1 and TRBJ2-1; 8 nucleotides match TRBD2. This CDR3 comprises 16 residues. The trim removed 5 bases at V and 5 bases at J, leaving 14 bases unmatched. Germline assignment: CDR1 DFQATT and CDR2 SNEGSKA (reference sequence). This CDR3 is CSALVTGGPFDNEQFF. The DNA for the CDR3 is TGCAGTGCTCTAGTAACGGGAGGGCCGTTTGACAATGAGCAGTTCTTC.